This T cell receptor (beta chain) was identified during a study of control samples from healthy donors and cancer patients. V lost 0 bases, J lost 3 bases, and 17 bases lay in between. This CDR3 contains 16 residues. Germline V CDR1 and CDR2: SQVTM, ANQGSEA. Repertoires were generated with immunoSEQ multiplex PCR, while TCRdb's copy carries only in-frame clones and drops some. Of under 150,000 clones detected, roughly 84% appear once; the ten largest clones hold less than 9.5%. The sequencing input was blood. The chain uses TRBV29-1 and TRBJ1-1; D not resolved. This TCR came from a man between 35 and 55 years old in good health. Here the CDR3 reads CSVEDLGVRLDTEAFF. In DNA, the CDR3 is TGCAGCGTTGAAGATCTTGGGGTCCGATTGGACACTGAAGCTTTCTTT.